The 3 T cell receptor beta chains below were found in one sample sequenced in a study of blood T cell repertoires in COVID-19. The table came from immunoSEQ multiplex PCR; TCRdb's copy has only in-frame clones and leaves some out. The table records 140,000 to 150,000 clones, about 83% of them present only once. The sequenced sample was peripheral blood. The receptors shown here come from a man aged 25-40 years with COVID-19, enrolled during active disease.

This clone was seen a handful of times. The CDR3 loop reads CASFWGAAGVDTEAFF. DNA of the CDR3: TGTGCCAGCTTCTGGGGGGCAGCGGGGGTGGACACTGAAGCTTTCTTT. The rearrangement links TRBV7-6 to TRBJ1-1, with D possibly TRBD1 on 6 matching bases. The germline V gene has CDR1 SGHVS and CDR2 FNYEAQ. Deletions cut 8 bases from V and 3 bases from J, with 22 bases between. The CDR3 covers 16 residues.

The rearrangement uses TRBV29-1 and TRBJ2-5; 9 positions match TRBD1. J gave up 0 bases and V 3 bases, and 8 bases lay outside the gene matches. Germline CDR1 SQVTM, CDR2 ANQGSEA. The CDR3 has 16 residues. The CDR3: CSVEGGGTGHQETQYF. In DNA, the CDR3 is TGCAGCGTTGAGGGAGGGGGGACAGGGCACCAAGAGACCCAGTACTTC.

V usage is TRBV5-4 and J usage is TRBJ2-3; 9 bases are shared with TRBD1. Germline-derived CDR1 and CDR2 are SGHNT and YYREEE (reference sequence). The ends lost 4 bases at V and 4 bases at J; junction bases unmatched: 4. The CDR3 length is 14 residues. The DNA for the CDR3 is TGTGCCAGCAGCCCACAGGGGGCTTCAGATACGCAGTATTTT. This translates into CASSPQGASDTQYF.